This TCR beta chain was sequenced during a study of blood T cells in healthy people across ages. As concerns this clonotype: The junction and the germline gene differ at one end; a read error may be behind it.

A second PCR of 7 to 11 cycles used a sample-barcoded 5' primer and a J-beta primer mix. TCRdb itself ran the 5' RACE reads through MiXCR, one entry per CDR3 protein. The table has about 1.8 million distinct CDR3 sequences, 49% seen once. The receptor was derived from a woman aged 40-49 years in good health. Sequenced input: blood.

The CDR3 reads CATSQDRGLSSYNEQFF. The CDR3 DNA follows: TGTGCCACCAGCCAAGATCGGGGTTTAAGCTCCTACAATGAGCAGTTCTTC. The V call is TRBV4-2, the J call TRBJ2-1, with TRBD2 as a possible D gene (5 bases). The CDR3 totals 17 residues. CDR1 and CDR2 from the germline V gene are LGHNA and YNFKEQ.